Sequencing of this TCR beta chain was carried out in a study of blood T cells in healthy people across ages. Broader study findings: Samples with more naive T cells showed higher observed beta diversity. Any changes in expanded clonotypes were possibly confounded, as donor CMV status remained unknown. Diversity figures based on one million T cells were deemed too low.

In regard to this clonotype: Its antigen is not identified.

Combining a sample-barcoded 5' primer with a J-beta primer mix, a second PCR ran for 7 to 11 cycles. Every molecule of cDNA carried a tag from a template-switch adaptor with 12 random nucleotides. TCRdb passed the 5' RACE reads through MiXCR, listing each CDR3 protein once. The data show about a million distinct CDR3 sequences, with about 53% seen just once and roughly a fifth held by the top ten. The CDR3 sequence is 18 residues long. J was trimmed by 2 bases and V by 4 bases; bases with no gene match: 17. CDR1 is LGHNA and CDR2 is YNFKEQ in the germline V gene. The rearrangement uses TRBV4-2 and TRBJ2-7; 7 bases are shared with TRBD1. This clonotype was sampled from an older woman in good health. Sequences were obtained from blood. The CDR3 region is CASSRGTSGTASPYEQYF. The CDR3 DNA reads as TGTGCCAGCAGCCGAGGTACGTCCGGGACAGCTTCCCCCTACGAGCAGTACTTC.